The 17 T cell receptor beta chains below all came from one sample that was sequenced in a study of blood T cell repertoires in COVID-19 (dated by TCRdb to the early 2020s). Library generation was performed with the immunoSEQ multiplex PCR assay. TCRdb provides this immuneACCESS table in a form limited to in-frame rearrangements. Some clones are lacking; in checked studies, under half of them reflect an unresolved V gene, and why the rest are absent is not known. The sample table shows over 100,000 clones, and 80% to 90% are seen once. Clones ranked in the top ten supply more than 3.5% of the sample. What was sequenced was peripheral blood. The origin of the receptors is a man in his sixties with COVID-19, enrolled during active disease.

The V call is TRBV12-3 or TRBV12-4, the J call TRBJ1-6; D uncertain. The CDR3 runs to 12 residues. V lost 5 bases, J lost 9 bases, and 8 bases lay in between. Written as DNA, the CDR3 is TGTGCCAGCAGTCGAGATGGTTCACCCCTCCACTTT. This sequence encodes CASSRDGSPLHF.

This rearrangement joins TRBV6-2 or TRBV6-3 to TRBJ2-1, with D perhaps TRBD1 (6 bases). The ends were cut back, 4 bases at V and 6 bases at J, with 16 bases in the middle. The CDR3 has 15 amino acids. Germline CDR1 reads MNHEY; CDR2 reads SVGEGT. This chain's CDR3 is CASSSIRGVGNEQFF. The CDR3 DNA follows: TGTGCCAGCAGTTCGATCAGGGGTGTTGGCAATGAGCAGTTCTTC.

The J gene is TRBJ2-1, the V gene TRBV12-3 or TRBV12-4, with D tentatively TRBD2 (6 bases). CDR3 length equals 12 residues. V shed 7 bases and J shed 14 bases, with 18 bases lying between them. This chain's CDR3 is CASTLVGGRKFF. In nucleotides, the CDR3 is TGTGCCAGCACCTTGGTGGGGGGAAGGAAGTTCTTC.

The gene calls are TRBV7-9 and TRBJ2-5; 12 bases line up with TRBD1. Germline CDR1 and CDR2: SEHNR and FQNEAQ (reference sequence). V lost 1 base and J lost 2; bases outside the gene matches: 2. This CDR3 region has 16 residues. CDR3 in DNA: TGTGCCAGCAGCTTAGGGGACAGGGGGCGGCAAGAGACCCAGTACTTC. This encodes CASSLGDRGRQETQYF.

The rearrangement uses TRBV10-3 and TRBJ2-3; 16 bases fit TRBD2. The CDR3 runs 19 residues. From germline, CDR1 is ENHRY and CDR2 SYGVKD. Trimming at V came to 6 bases and at J to 2 bases, leaving 11 bases not matched to a gene. CDR3 loop: CAIRRSGTSGGAVTDTQYF. The CDR3 DNA reads as TGTGCCATCAGGAGATCCGGGACTAGCGGGGGGGCTGTCACAGATACGCAGTATTTT.

This chain joins TRBV4-2 and TRBJ2-1; 7 nucleotides line up with TRBD2. The CDR3 spans 19 residues. From germline, CDR1 is LGHNA and CDR2 YNFKEQ. With 1 base clipped from V and 2 bases from J, the junction kept 14 bases outside the gene matches. In DNA form, the CDR3 reads TGTGCCAGCAGCCAAGTAGGTACTTGGGAGGGTTGGGCCTACAATGAGCAGTTCTTC. Its protein is CASSQVGTWEGWAYNEQFF.

The chain carries TRBV7-2 and TRBJ1-3, with a possible D match to TRBD1 (5 bases). CDR1 SGHTA and CDR2 FQGNSA come from the germline V gene. V was trimmed by 5 bases and J by 0 bases, leaving 11 bases between them. The CDR3 is 15 residues long. DNA of the CDR3: TGTGCCAGCAGCCCAGACAGTAACTCTGGAAACACCATATATTTT. Amino acid sequence: CASSPDSNSGNTIYF. Full variable domain (remainder filled in from reference TRBV7-2 and TRBJ1-3): GAGVSQSPSNKVTEKGKDVELRCDPISGHTALYWYRQSLGQGLEFLIYFQGNSAPDKSGLPSDRFSAERTGGSVSTLTIQRTQQEDSAVYLCASSPDSNSGNTIYFGEGSWLTVV.

This clone showed up just a few times. The sample contains more than one DNA sequence encoding this CDR3. This sequence joins TRBV9 and TRBJ1-1; 8 nucleotides line up with TRBD1. Trimming at V came to 4 bases and at J to 5 bases, leaving 4 bases not matched to a gene. The CDR3 is 13 amino acids. Germline V lookup: CDR1 SGDLS, CDR2 YYNGEE. CDR3 amino acids: CASSTTGGTEAFF. The CDR3 coding sequence is TGTGCCAGCAGCACCACAGGGGGGACTGAAGCTTTCTTT.

V gene TRBV6-2 or TRBV6-3 combines with J gene TRBJ2-7; 7 positions agree with TRBD2. Germline V gives CDR1 MNHEY, CDR2 SVGEGT. The V and J ends lost 6 bases and 0 bases, in that order; junction bases with no gene match: 5. This CDR3 spans 14 amino acids. The CDR3 DNA is TGTGCCAGCAGCTCCGGGGGGAGCTCCTACGAGCAGTACTTC. It encodes CASSSGGSSYEQYF.

V usage is TRBV6-5 and J usage is TRBJ1-2; TRBD1 is a possible D gene (6 bases). Trimming took 6 bases from V and 6 from J, leaving 14 bases between them. CDR1 is MNHEY and CDR2 is SVGAGI in the germline V gene. This CDR3 contains 13 residues. The CDR3 loop is CASRWTEVDGYTF. The DNA for the CDR3 is TGTGCCAGCAGATGGACAGAAGTGGATGGCTACACCTTC.

As to this clone: The junction departs from germline at one end; a sequencing error may be responsible. V and J are TRBV11-2 and TRBJ2-1; 15 bases agree with TRBD2. In germline, CDR1 is SGHAT, CDR2 FQNNGV. The CDR3 length is 14 residues. The CDR3 reads CASSLVGTSGGPIF. CDR3 coding DNA: TGTGCCAGCAGCTTAGTAGGGACTAGCGGGGGGCCGATCTTC. Variable domain in full (rest from reference TRBV11-2 and TRBJ2-1): EAGVAQSPRYKIIEKRQSVAFWCNPISGHATLYWYQQILGQGPKLLIQFQNNGVVDDSQLPKDRFSAERLKGVDSTLKIQPAKLEDSAVYLCASSLVGTSGGPIFGPGTRLTVL.

The V call is TRBV19, the J call TRBJ2-2, with D tentatively TRBD2 (6 bases). This CDR3 has 16 residues. With 6 bases removed from V and 2 bases from J, the gap between germline ends came to 16 bases. Germline V gene sequence: CDR1 LNHDA, CDR2 SQIVND (reference sequence). The CDR3 DNA follows: TGTGCCAGTAGCGTAGGAGGGATTGGTAACACCGGGGAGCTGTTTTTT. Its protein is CASSVGGIGNTGELFF.

This clone came up once. The rearrangement joins TRBV30 to TRBJ1-2, with 8 bases matching TRBD1. The germline V gene has CDR1 GTSNPN and CDR2 SVGIG (reference sequence). The CDR3 totals 13 residues. V lost 1 base, J lost 8 bases, and 6 bases stayed unmatched. CDR3 protein: CAWSETGAGGYTF. Here the CDR3 DNA reads TGTGCCTGGAGTGAGACAGGGGCCGGCGGCTACACCTTC.

This chain joins TRBV6-4 and TRBJ1-6; 7 bases fit TRBD1. Trimming took 6 bases from V and 1 from J; bases not matched to a gene: 3. Germline CDR1 is MRHNA and CDR2 is SNTAGT. The CDR3 runs to 15 residues. The CDR3 region has the DNA TGTGCCAGCAGATTACAGGGGTCCTATAATTCACCCCTCCACTTT. Encoded protein: CASRLQGSYNSPLHF.

The chain uses TRBV7-2 and TRBJ2-3; 7 bases are a match to TRBD2. The V gene end was trimmed by 7 bases and the J gene end by 1 base; junction bases not matched to a gene: 5. Germline V gives CDR1 SGHTA, CDR2 FQGNSA. The CDR3 runs to 14 residues. CDR3 amino acids: CASNERGGTDTQYF. CDR3 sequence (DNA): TGTGCCAGCAATGAGCGGGGCGGCACAGATACGCAGTATTTT.

CDR3 in amino acids: CASSQDRSGANVLTF. The CDR3 region has the DNA TGTGCCAGCAGCCAGGACAGATCAGGGGCCAACGTCCTGACTTTC. This sequence joins TRBV3-1 (or the pseudogene TRBV3-2) and TRBJ2-6; D is perhaps TRBD1 (6 bases). This CDR3 is built from 15 residues. V was cut by 3 bases and J by 4 bases, with 10 bases left in between. Germline loops: CDR1 LGHDT, CDR2 YNNKEL (reference sequence).

The genes are TRBV20-1 and TRBJ1-2; D is uncertain. The CDR3 has 17 amino acids. The V and J ends lost 3 bases and 4 bases respectively, with 24 bases between them. The germline gives CDR1 DFQATT, CDR2 SNEGSKA (reference sequence). In DNA form, the CDR3 reads TGCAGTGCTAGTCCCCCGTTTCAAGGAGGGTTATCCTATGGCTACACCTTC. This codes for CSASPPFQGGLSYGYTF.